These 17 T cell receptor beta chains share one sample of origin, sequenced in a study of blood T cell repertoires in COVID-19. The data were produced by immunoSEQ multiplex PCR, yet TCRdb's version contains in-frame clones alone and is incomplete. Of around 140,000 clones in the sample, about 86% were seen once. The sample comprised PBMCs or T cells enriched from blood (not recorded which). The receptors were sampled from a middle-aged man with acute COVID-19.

This CDR3 is CASSLGQEIYHEQYF. CDR3 DNA: TGTGCCAGCAGTCTCGGACAGGAGATCTACCACGAGCAGTACTTC. The J gene is TRBJ2-7, the V gene TRBV27; 7 bases are shared with TRBD1. Per germline, CDR1 MNHEY and CDR2 SMNVEV (reference sequence). V lost 5 bases, J lost 5 bases, and 12 bases stayed unmatched. The CDR3 consists of 15 residues.

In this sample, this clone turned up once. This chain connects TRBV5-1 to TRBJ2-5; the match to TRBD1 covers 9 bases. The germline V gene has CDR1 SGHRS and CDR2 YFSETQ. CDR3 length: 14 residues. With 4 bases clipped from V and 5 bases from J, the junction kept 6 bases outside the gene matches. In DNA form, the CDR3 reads TGCGCCAGCAGCCTTGGACAGGGGCGGGAGACCCAGTACTTC. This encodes CASSLGQGRETQYF.

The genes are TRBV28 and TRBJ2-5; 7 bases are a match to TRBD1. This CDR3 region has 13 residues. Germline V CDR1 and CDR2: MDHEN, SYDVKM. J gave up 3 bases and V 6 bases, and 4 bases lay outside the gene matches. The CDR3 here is CASRNTGEETQYF. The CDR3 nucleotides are TGTGCCAGCAGAAACACAGGGGAAGAGACCCAGTACTTC.

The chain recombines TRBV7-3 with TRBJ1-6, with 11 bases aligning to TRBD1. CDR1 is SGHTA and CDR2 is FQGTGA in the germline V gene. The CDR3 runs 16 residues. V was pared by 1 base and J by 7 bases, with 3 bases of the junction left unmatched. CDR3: CASSLRGQGENSPLHF. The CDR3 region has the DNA TGTGCCAGCAGCTTAAGGGGACAGGGGGAAAATTCACCCCTCCACTTT. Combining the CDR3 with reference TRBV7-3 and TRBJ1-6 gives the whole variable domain GAGVSQTPSNKVTEKGKYVELRCDPISGHTALYWYRQSLGQGPEFLIYFQGTGAADDSGLPNDRFFAVRPEGSVSTLKIQRTERGDSAVYLCASSLRGQGENSPLHFGNGTRLTVT.

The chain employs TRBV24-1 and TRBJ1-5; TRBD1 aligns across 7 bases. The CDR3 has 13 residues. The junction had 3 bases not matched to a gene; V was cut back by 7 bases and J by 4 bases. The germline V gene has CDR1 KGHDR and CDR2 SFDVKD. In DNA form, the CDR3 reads TGTGCCACCAGCGCGACAGGGAATCAGCCCCAGCATTTT. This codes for CATSATGNQPQHF.

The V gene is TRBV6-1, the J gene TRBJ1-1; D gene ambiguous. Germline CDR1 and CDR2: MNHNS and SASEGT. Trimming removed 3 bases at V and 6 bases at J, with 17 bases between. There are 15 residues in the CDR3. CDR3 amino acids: CASSDRVSGRPEAFF. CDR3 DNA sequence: TGTGCCAGCAGTGATAGGGTGAGCGGTCGACCTGAAGCTTTCTTT.

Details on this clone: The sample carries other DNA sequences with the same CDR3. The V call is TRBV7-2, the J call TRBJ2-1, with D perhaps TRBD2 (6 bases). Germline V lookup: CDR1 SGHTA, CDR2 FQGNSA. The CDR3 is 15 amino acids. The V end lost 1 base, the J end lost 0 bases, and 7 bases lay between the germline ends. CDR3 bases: TGTGCCAGCAGCTTAGACGGGAGCTCCTACAATGAGCAGTTCTTC. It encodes CASSLDGSSYNEQFF.

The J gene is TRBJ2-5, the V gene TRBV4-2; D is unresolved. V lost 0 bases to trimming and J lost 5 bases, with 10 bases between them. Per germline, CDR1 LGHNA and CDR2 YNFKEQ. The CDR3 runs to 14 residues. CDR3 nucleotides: TGTGCCAGCAGCCAAGACACAGACCCGGAGACCCAGTACTTC. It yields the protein CASSQDTDPETQYF.

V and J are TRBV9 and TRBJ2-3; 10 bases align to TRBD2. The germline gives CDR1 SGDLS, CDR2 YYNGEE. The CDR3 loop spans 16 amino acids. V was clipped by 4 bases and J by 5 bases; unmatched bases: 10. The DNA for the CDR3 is TGTGCCAGCAGCCATGCTAGCGGGGGTCGATTAGATACGCAGTATTTT. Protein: CASSHASGGRLDTQYF.

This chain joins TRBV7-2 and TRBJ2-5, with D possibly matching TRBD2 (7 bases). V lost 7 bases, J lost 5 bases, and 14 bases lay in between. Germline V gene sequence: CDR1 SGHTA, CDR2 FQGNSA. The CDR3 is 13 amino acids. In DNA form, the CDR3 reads TGTGCCAGCACCCGGGGAGGGGGGGAGACCCAGTACTTC. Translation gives CASTRGGGETQYF.

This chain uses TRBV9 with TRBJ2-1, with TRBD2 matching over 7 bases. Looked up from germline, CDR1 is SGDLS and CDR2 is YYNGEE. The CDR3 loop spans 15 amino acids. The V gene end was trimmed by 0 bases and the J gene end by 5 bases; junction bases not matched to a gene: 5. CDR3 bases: TGTGCCAGCAGCGTAGGGGGCACTAGCGACAATGAGCAGTTCTTC. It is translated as CASSVGGTSDNEQFF.

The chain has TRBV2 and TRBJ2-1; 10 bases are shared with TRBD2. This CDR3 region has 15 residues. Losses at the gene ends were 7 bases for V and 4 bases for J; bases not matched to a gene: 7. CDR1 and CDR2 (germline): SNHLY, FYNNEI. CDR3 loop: CASTEGLAAYNEQFF. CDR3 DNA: TGTGCCAGCACCGAAGGACTAGCGGCTTACAATGAGCAGTTCTTC.

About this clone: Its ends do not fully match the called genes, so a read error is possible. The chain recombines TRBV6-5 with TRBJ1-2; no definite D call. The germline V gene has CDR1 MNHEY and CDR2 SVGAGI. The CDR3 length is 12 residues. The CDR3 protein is CASSYSSRSLTF. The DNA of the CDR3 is TGTGCCAGCAGTTACTCGAGCAGGTCCTTGACCTTT.

CDR3 region: CASSRQALGTTQYF. The CDR3 DNA is TGTGCCAGCAGCCGGCAGGCCCTTGGCACGACGCAGTATTTT. This rearrangement joins TRBV3-1 (or the pseudogene TRBV3-2) to TRBJ2-3; D ambiguous. The germline CDR1 and CDR2 sequences are LGHDT and YNNKEL (reference sequence). V was pared by 4 bases and J by 9 bases, with 17 bases between. This CDR3 has 14 residues.

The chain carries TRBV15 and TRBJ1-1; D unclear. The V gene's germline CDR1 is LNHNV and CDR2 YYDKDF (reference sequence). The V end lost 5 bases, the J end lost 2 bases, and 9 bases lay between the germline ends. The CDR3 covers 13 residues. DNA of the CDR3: TGTGCCACCAGCGCCGGGGTCAACACTGAAGCTTTCTTT. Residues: CATSAGVNTEAFF.

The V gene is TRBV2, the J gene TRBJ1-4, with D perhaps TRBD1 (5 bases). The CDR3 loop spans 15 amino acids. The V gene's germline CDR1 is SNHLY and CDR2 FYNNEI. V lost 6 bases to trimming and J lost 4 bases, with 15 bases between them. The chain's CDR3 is CASSRGGRINEKLFF. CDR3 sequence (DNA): TGTGCCAGCAGCCGGGGGGGACGAATTAATGAAAAACTGTTTTTT.

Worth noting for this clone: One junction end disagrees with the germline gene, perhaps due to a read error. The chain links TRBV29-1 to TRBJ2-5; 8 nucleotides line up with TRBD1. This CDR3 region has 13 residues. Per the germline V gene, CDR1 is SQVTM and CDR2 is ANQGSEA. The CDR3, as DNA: TGCAGCGTCGAAGGACAGGGAGGTGAGACCCAGTACTTC. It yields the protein CSVEGQGGETQYF.